The 17 T cell receptor beta chains below were found in one sample sequenced in a study of cytomegalovirus exposure and HLA in healthy donors. Repertoires were generated with immunoSEQ multiplex PCR, while TCRdb's copy carries only in-frame clones and drops some. The table records 150,000 to 250,000 clones, roughly 84% of them present only once. Sample: PBMCs. These receptors originate from a woman aged 25 to 39 in good health and CMV-seropositive.

The chain is built from TRBV20-1 and TRBJ1-2, with 7 bases identical to TRBD1. The CDR3 extends over 11 amino acids. Germline CDR1 and CDR2: DFQATT and SNEGSKA (reference sequence). Trimming took 3 bases from V and 5 from J; bases not matched to a gene: 0. CDR3 in DNA: TGCAGTGCTAGGGGACAGTATGGCTACACCTTC. It is translated as CSARGQYGYTF.

The gene calls are TRBV6-4 and TRBJ2-3; 9 bases are a match to TRBD2. The CDR3 is 16 amino acids. Trimming at V came to 0 bases and at J to 6 bases, leaving 7 bases not matched to a gene. CDR1 and CDR2 from the germline V gene are MRHNA and SNTAGT. In DNA, the CDR3 is TGTGCCAGCAGTGACTCGTCTAGCGGGAACGGGGATACGCAGTATTTT. This sequence encodes CASSDSSSGNGDTQYF.

The J gene is TRBJ1-1, the V gene TRBV5-1, with D unresolved. V lost 1 base, J lost 5 bases, and 15 bases lay in between. The germline CDR1 and CDR2 sequences are SGHRS and YFSETQ. The CDR3 length is 15 residues. The DNA of the CDR3 is TGCGCCAGCAGCTTGTATACGGCCGGGGAAACTGAAGCTTTCTTT. Amino acids: CASSLYTAGETEAFF.

This clone was detected once. The chain combines TRBV7-2 with TRBJ2-7; 14 bases line up with TRBD2. Trimming took 5 bases from V and 6 from J; bases not matched to a gene: 3. There are 14 residues in the CDR3. Germline V gene sequence: CDR1 SGHTA, CDR2 FQGNSA. CDR3 sequence: CASSMGLAGVEQYF. Written as DNA, the CDR3 is TGTGCCAGCAGCATGGGACTAGCGGGAGTCGAGCAGTACTTC.

V is TRBV28 and J is TRBJ1-1; 8 bases agree with TRBD1. Germline CDR1 reads MDHEN; CDR2 reads SYDVKM. Trimming at V came to 5 bases and at J to 10 bases, leaving 6 bases not matched to a gene. CDR3 length: 12 residues. CDR3 loop: CASSIQGVVAFF. For the CDR3, the DNA is TGTGCCAGCAGTATACAGGGGGTAGTAGCTTTCTTT.

Only one count was recorded for this clone. The rearrangement uses TRBV28 and TRBJ1-2; 8 nucleotides line up with TRBD1. J was trimmed by 6 bases and V by 2 bases; bases with no gene match: 5. Germline values: CDR1 MDHEN, CDR2 SYDVKM. The CDR3 covers 14 residues. CDR3 bases: TGTGCCAGCAGTTTAATAGGACAGGGCGATGGCTACACCTTC. Protein product: CASSLIGQGDGYTF.

In its sample, this clone was seen a few times. The V and J genes are TRBV2 and TRBJ1-2; maybe TRBD1 (5 bases). The CDR3 extends over 12 amino acids. The germline gives CDR1 SNHLY, CDR2 FYNNEI. V shed 5 bases and J shed 5 bases, with 9 bases lying between them. Here the CDR3 reads CASSLAGYGYTF. CDR3 bases: TGTGCCAGCAGTTTGGCAGGGTATGGCTACACCTTC.

This rearrangement joins TRBV5-1 to TRBJ2-5; 7 bases are a match to TRBD2. Trimming at V came to 7 bases and at J to 4 bases, leaving 16 bases not matched to a gene. The CDR3 is 16 amino acids. CDR1 and CDR2 (germline): SGHRS, YFSETQ. CDR3 bases: TGCGCCAGCTCTCGGGGCGGCGGGAGAGGATCAGAGACCCAGTACTTC. Its translation: CASSRGGGRGSETQYF.

CDR3 loop: CASRDRDSKNTEAFF. In DNA, the CDR3 is TGTGCCAGCAGAGACCGGGACAGTAAAAACACTGAAGCTTTCTTT. The chain recombines TRBV25-1 with TRBJ1-1; 7 bases are a match to TRBD1. V was clipped by 6 bases and J by 2 bases; unmatched bases: 9. The CDR3 has 15 residues. Germline CDR1 and CDR2: MGHDK and SYGVNS. The variable domain in full, completed from reference TRBV25-1 and TRBJ1-1, reads EADIYQTPRYLVIGTGKKITLECSQTMGHDKMYWYQQDPGMELHLIHYSYGVNSTEKGDLSSESTVSRIRTEHFPLTLESARPSHTSQYLCASRDRDSKNTEAFFGQGTRLTVV.

The chain joins TRBV2 to TRBJ1-1; 7 bases align to TRBD1. Germline-derived CDR1 and CDR2 are SNHLY and FYNNEI. The CDR3 has 13 amino acids. Trimming at V came to 6 bases and at J to 1 base, leaving 2 bases not matched to a gene. DNA of the CDR3: TGTGCCAGCAGGGGGACAGCGAACACTGAAGCTTTCTTT. Its translation: CASRGTANTEAFF.

This clone occurred a few times. This chain links TRBV14 with TRBJ1-2; D remains unclear. V lost 0 bases, J lost 3 bases, and 11 bases lay in between. The CDR3 is 15 amino acids. CDR1 is SGHDN, CDR2 FVKESK, per germline. The CDR3 is CASSQDRSRYYGYTF. DNA for the CDR3: TGTGCCAGCAGCCAAGACCGGTCTCGCTACTATGGCTACACCTTC.

V usage is TRBV27 and J usage is TRBJ1-1; tentatively, D is TRBD1 (6 bases). Germline CDR1 is MNHEY and CDR2 is SMNVEV (reference sequence). Trimming pared 6 bases from V and 4 bases from J, leaving 15 bases between. This CDR3 comprises 14 residues. The CDR3: CASSHTTGSTEAFF. As DNA, the CDR3 is TGTGCCAGCAGCCATACCACAGGGAGCACTGAAGCTTTCTTT.

This clone is a singleton in its sample. The chain employs TRBV6-5 and TRBJ2-1; 7 nucleotides match TRBD2. The CDR3 contains 14 residues. Germline assignment: CDR1 MNHEY and CDR2 SVGAGI. The trim removed 2 bases at V and 9 bases at J, leaving 7 bases unmatched. The CDR3 protein is CASSYGGGPAEQFF. DNA for the CDR3: TGTGCCAGCAGTTACGGGGGAGGGCCCGCTGAGCAGTTCTTC.

Regarding this clone: Other DNA sequences from this sample encode an identical CDR3 as well. The chain combines TRBV5-1 with TRBJ2-1; D remains ambiguous. CDR1 SGHRS and CDR2 YFSETQ come from the germline V gene. Trimming took 4 bases from V and 1 from J, leaving 6 bases between them. The CDR3 covers 13 residues. The CDR3 nucleotides read TGCGCCAGCAGCCCAGAATCCTACAATGAGCAGTTCTTC. Its protein product is CASSPESYNEQFF.

The chain couples TRBV7-9 to TRBJ2-7, with 8 bases matching TRBD2. Germline-derived CDR1 and CDR2 are SEHNR and FQNEAQ (reference sequence). After removal of 3 bases from V and 3 bases from J, the junction contained 4 bases not matched to a gene. The CDR3 consists of 14 residues. CDR3 nucleotides: TGTGCCAGCAGCTTGGGACTAGACCGCTACGAGCAGTACTTC. Translating gives CASSLGLDRYEQYF.

V and J are TRBV11-3 and TRBJ2-7; a possible D gene is TRBD1 (6 bases). Trimming stripped 0 bases from V and 0 bases from J, with 9 bases between. The CDR3 has 15 residues. Germline V gene data show CDR1 as SGHNT and CDR2 as YENEEA. The CDR3 coding sequence is TGTGCCAGCAGCTTAGAGGCAGGGGACTCCTACGAGCAGTACTTC. Translating it yields CASSLEAGDSYEQYF.

The rearrangement links TRBV5-1 to TRBJ2-2, with 14 bases fitting TRBD2. The J segment lost 4 bases and the V segment lost 4 bases, leaving 12 bases of the junction unmatched. In germline, CDR1 is SGHRS, CDR2 YFSETQ. CDR3 length: 19 amino acids. CDR3 DNA: TGCGCCAGCAGCCCACAGACTAGCGGGAGGGCGAGGGGCACCGGGGAGCTGTTTTTT. Translated: CASSPQTSGRARGTGELFF.